These 11 T cell receptor beta chains share one sample of origin, sequenced in a study of human T cells and chemical hapten exposure. TCRdb called the RACE reads again in MiXCR, with one record for every CDR3 protein. The data show under 200,000 distinct CDR3 sequences, about 31% seen once. Time point of the sample: pre-sensitization, week 0. Described treatment: therapeutic diphenylcyclopropenone sensitization with weekly scalp DPC. The source was whole blood, collected in connection with sensitization to the hapten diphenylcyclopropenone (DPC). The receptors were sampled from a woman aged 25-40 years with alopecia areata. Some clones in this sample may be carry-over from other donors' samples.

The V gene is TRBV7-2, the J gene TRBJ1-1; unclear D gene. Trimming removed 2 bases at V and 1 base at J, with 5 bases between. The CDR3 is made up of 13 amino acids. The germline V gene encodes CDR1 SGHTA and CDR2 FQGNSA. CDR3 DNA sequence: TGTGCCAGCAGCTTAAAATCGAACACTGAAGCTTTCTTT. Translation gives CASSLKSNTEAFF.

V is TRBV7-2 and J is TRBJ2-5; D is perhaps TRBD2 (5 bases). Germline CDR1 reads SGHTA; CDR2 reads FQGNSA. V lost 0 bases to trimming and J lost 1 base, with 12 bases between them. CDR3 length: 16 residues. The CDR3 DNA follows: TGTGCCAGCAGCTTAGCCCCCGCGGCGGGCCAAGAGACCCAGTACTTC. It is translated as CASSLAPAAGQETQYF. The full variable domain, with the rest looked up from reference TRBV7-2 and TRBJ2-5, is GAGVSQSPSNKVTEKGKDVELRCDPISGHTALYWYRQSLGQGLEFLIYFQGNSAPDKSGLPSDRFSAERTGGSVSTLTIQRTQQEDSAVYLCASSLAPAAGQETQYFGPGTRLLVL.

V usage is TRBV28 and J usage is TRBJ2-3, with D perhaps TRBD2 (6 bases). V lost 1 base, J lost 2 bases, and 13 bases lay in between. The length of the CDR3 is 16 residues. Germline assignment: CDR1 MDHEN and CDR2 SYDVKM. CDR3 bases: TGTGCCAGCAGTTTATACGGGGGAGAAAACACAGATACGCAGTATTTT. Translating gives CASSLYGGENTDTQYF.

This clonotype was counted at least ten times. The rearrangement joins TRBV5-1 to TRBJ1-4, with 8 bases lining up with TRBD1. Losses at the gene ends were 4 bases for V and 8 bases for J; bases not matched to a gene: 7. The CDR3 runs to 14 residues. Germline V lookup: CDR1 SGHRS, CDR2 YFSETQ. The CDR3 is CASSPGQAEEKLFF. DNA of the CDR3: TGCGCCAGCAGCCCGGGACAGGCTGAAGAAAAACTGTTTTTT.

V gene TRBV11-2 combines with J gene TRBJ2-2; D gene ambiguous. CDR1 is SGHAT, CDR2 FQNNGV, per germline. The CDR3 covers 14 residues. The V end lost 0 bases, the J end lost 5 bases, and 7 bases lay between the germline ends. CDR3 DNA sequence: TGTGCCAGCAGCTTAGAAAGGGCGACCGGGGAGCTGTTTTTT. Residues: CASSLERATGELFF.

The chain uses TRBV14 and TRBJ1-1; D unresolved. V was trimmed by 1 base and J by 4 bases, leaving 10 bases between them. Looked up from germline, CDR1 is SGHDN and CDR2 is FVKESK. The CDR3 has 14 amino acids. CDR3 sequence reads: CASSQGRLLTEAFF. The CDR3 DNA follows: TGTGCCAGCAGCCAAGGGCGGCTACTCACTGAAGCTTTCTTT.

In this sample, this clonotype turned up a few times. This chain uses TRBV4-1 with TRBJ1-1; tentative D call: TRBD1 (5 bases). The V end lost 3 bases, the J end lost 11 bases, and 22 bases lay between the germline ends. CDR3 size: 15 residues. Germline CDR1 MGHRA, CDR2 YSYEKL. As DNA, the CDR3 is TGCGCCAGCAGCCACTTACTCTCCCCGGGGGAGATGGCTTTCTTT. Amino acids: CASSHLLSPGEMAFF.

The gene calls are TRBV29-1 and TRBJ1-2; maybe TRBD1 (5 bases). The CDR3 is 12 amino acids. The germline V gene encodes CDR1 SQVTM and CDR2 ANQGSEA. The V and J ends lost 4 bases and 3 bases respectively, with 9 bases between them. The CDR3 sequence: CSVAGQDYGYTF. The CDR3 coding sequence is TGCAGCGTTGCAGGACAAGACTATGGCTACACCTTC.

The chain carries TRBV6-2 or TRBV6-3 and TRBJ1-1; TRBD1 might be the D (5 bases). CDR1 MNHEY and CDR2 SVGEGT come from the germline V gene. This CDR3 spans 16 amino acids. Trimming removed 2 bases at V and 0 bases at J, with 13 bases between. This CDR3 reads CASSYGDEQLNTEAFF. Here the CDR3 DNA reads TGTGCCAGCAGTTACGGGGACGAACAATTGAACACTGAAGCTTTCTTT.

The chain couples TRBV7-2 to TRBJ1-1; weak D call: TRBD1 (5 bases). The CDR3 is made up of 13 amino acids. CDR1 and CDR2 (germline): SGHTA, FQGNSA. With 2 bases removed from V and 4 bases from J, the gap between germline ends came to 8 bases. CDR3 in DNA: TGTGCCAGCAGCTTATCAGGGATCACTGAAGCTTTCTTT. Translating it yields CASSLSGITEAFF.

The chain combines TRBV6-5 with TRBJ1-3; D not resolved. CDR1 is MNHEY and CDR2 is SVGAGI in the germline V gene. This CDR3 has 15 amino acids. The V end was cut by 0 bases, the J end by 0 bases, with 6 bases between. This CDR3 is CASSYSPPSGNTIYF. As DNA, the CDR3 is TGTGCCAGCAGTTACTCGCCCCCCTCTGGAAACACCATATATTTT.